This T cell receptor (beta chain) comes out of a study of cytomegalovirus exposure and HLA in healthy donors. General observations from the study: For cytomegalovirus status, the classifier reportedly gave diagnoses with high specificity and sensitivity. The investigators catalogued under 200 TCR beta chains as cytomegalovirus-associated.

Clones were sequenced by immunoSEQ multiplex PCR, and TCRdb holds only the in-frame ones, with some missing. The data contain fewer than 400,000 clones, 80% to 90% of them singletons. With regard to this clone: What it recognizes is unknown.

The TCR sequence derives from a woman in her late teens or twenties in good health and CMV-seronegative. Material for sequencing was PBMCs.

Written as DNA, the CDR3 is TGTGCCAGCAGCTCCGGACTTCGGAACACTGAAGCTTTCTTT. As protein: CASSSGLRNTEAFF. The chain links TRBV7-3 to TRBJ1-1; no clear D. The germline V and J ends were trimmed by 4 bases and 1 base, with 10 bases remaining between them. The length of the CDR3 is 14 residues. The V gene's germline CDR1 is SGHTA and CDR2 FQGTGA.